This record covers a single T cell receptor (beta chain). There are 14 residues in the CDR3. CDR1 is SGHTA, CDR2 FQGNSA, per germline. V gave up 2 bases and J gave up 3 bases, with 8 bases separating them. This specimen comes from a study of blood T cell repertoires in COVID-19. Assay used: immunoSEQ multiplex PCR; TCRdb lists only in-frame clones, some missing. The data show 250,000 to 300,000 clones, around nine tenths seen once. The TCR originated in a woman aged 60-70 years with acute or convalescent COVID-19. The sample was peripheral blood. V gene TRBV7-2 combines with J gene TRBJ2-1; the D gene is possibly TRBD2 (5 bases). The CDR3 here is CASSLPDFYNEQFF. The CDR3 region has the DNA TGTGCCAGCAGCTTACCGGACTTCTACAATGAGCAGTTCTTC.